Following are 27 T cell receptor beta chains from one sample sequenced in a study of T cells after yellow fever vaccination. MiXCR, run by TCRdb on the 5' RACE reads, gives a single entry per CDR3 protein. Among 300,000 to 350,000 distinct CDR3 sequences, 3.5% to 4.5% were seen once, and the ten largest hold approximately 19%. The material was PBMCs, obtained 15 days after the yellow fever booster vaccination. These receptors came from a young man who received the YFV17D yellow fever vaccine.

This clonotype has at least ten counts. The genes are TRBV27 and TRBJ2-2, with 9 bases that match TRBD2. CDR3 length equals 15 residues. Trimming cost V 6 bases and J 6 bases; bases outside gene matches: 8. CDR1 and CDR2 (germline): MNHEY, SMNVEV (reference sequence). The CDR3 protein is CASRTGLAGAGELFF. DNA for the CDR3: TGTGCCAGCAGGACGGGACTAGCCGGCGCCGGGGAGCTGTTTTTT.

This clonotype has only a few counts. This chain uses TRBV4-1 with TRBJ2-7; D might be TRBD1 or TRBD2, each matching 5 bases. Germline assignment: CDR1 MGHRA and CDR2 YSYEKL. The CDR3 runs to 15 residues. With 1 base removed from V and 3 bases from J, the gap between germline ends came to 13 bases. In nucleotides, the CDR3 is TGCGCCAGCAGCCAAGTAGGGGCAGGGAGCTACGAGCAGTACTTC. Its translation is CASSQVGAGSYEQYF.

There are many counts of this clonotype. The J gene is TRBJ2-7, the V gene TRBV27; unclear D gene. Germline V gene data show CDR1 as MNHEY and CDR2 as SMNVEV (reference sequence). The CDR3 runs to 14 residues. Between the trimmed V and J ends, which lost 2 bases and 7 bases, there was a span of 15 bases. The CDR3 DNA reads TGTGCCAGCAGTTTACGGGCTTTTGCAGGAGAGCAGTACTTC. Protein sequence: CASSLRAFAGEQYF.

The rearrangement joins TRBV7-2 to TRBJ2-6; D is perhaps TRBD2 (5 bases). V was shortened by 5 bases and J by 4 bases, with 12 bases between the two germline ends. Germline CDR1 and CDR2: SGHTA and FQGNSA. The CDR3 length is 15 residues. CDR3 residues: CASSAAWEGANVLTF. Here the CDR3 DNA reads TGTGCCAGCAGCGCCGCATGGGAGGGGGCCAACGTCCTGACTTTC.

This clonotype appeared many times. The V call is TRBV5-1, the J call TRBJ1-4, with D hard to call. CDR1 and CDR2 (germline): SGHRS, YFSETQ. The CDR3 has 14 residues. V was trimmed by 6 bases and J by 5 bases, leaving 14 bases between them. The CDR3 is CASKLDSTNEKLFF. The DNA of the CDR3 is TGCGCCAGCAAATTGGACTCGACGAATGAAAAACTGTTTTTT.

A few counts support this clonotype. V and J are TRBV24-1 and TRBJ2-1; D possibly corresponds to TRBD1 (5 bases). The CDR3 has 13 amino acids. Deletions cut 3 bases from V and 8 bases from J, with 10 bases between. CDR1 is KGHDR and CDR2 is SFDVKD in the germline V gene. This CDR3 is CATSDGAWDEQFF. The CDR3 bases are TGTGCCACCAGTGATGGGGCGTGGGATGAGCAGTTCTTC.

CDR3 sequence (DNA): TGTGCCAGCCAAACCTCTCGAGGCACCTCCTACAATGAGCAGTTCTTC. Translating it yields CASQTSRGTSYNEQFF. This chain uses TRBV19 with TRBJ2-1; D ambiguous. Germline assignment: CDR1 LNHDA and CDR2 SQIVND (reference sequence). The CDR3 is 16 residues long. V gave up 9 bases and J gave up 0 bases, with 18 bases separating them.

The chain couples TRBV9 to TRBJ2-2; tentative D call: TRBD2 (5 bases). CDR1 and CDR2 (germline): SGDLS, YYNGEE. The V and J ends lost 0 bases and 6 bases respectively, with 12 bases between them. This CDR3 spans 15 amino acids. The CDR3 DNA follows: TGTGCCAGCAGCGTAGCGGCTAGCTGGCCCGGGGAGCTGTTTTTT. This gives the protein CASSVAASWPGELFF.

This clonotype has just a few counts. The chain recombines TRBV28 with TRBJ1-1, with 10 bases fitting TRBD1. CDR1 MDHEN and CDR2 SYDVKM come from the germline V gene. This CDR3 comprises 17 residues. J gave up 3 bases and V 3 bases, and 10 bases lay outside the gene matches. As DNA, the CDR3 is TGTGCCAGCAGTTTCAATCCAACCGGGACAGGGGACACTGAAGCTTTCTTT. Translating gives CASSFNPTGTGDTEAFF.

The rearrangement joins TRBV7-2 to TRBJ2-5; tentatively, D is TRBD2 (5 bases). Looked up from germline, CDR1 is SGHTA and CDR2 is FQGNSA. CDR3 size: 15 residues. Between the trimmed V and J ends, which lost 3 bases and 2 bases, there was a span of 13 bases. The CDR3 spells CASSFRENIQETQYF. For the CDR3, the DNA is TGTGCCAGCAGCTTCCGGGAAAACATTCAAGAGACCCAGTACTTC.

This clonotype was detected ten times or more. The J gene is TRBJ1-1, the V gene TRBV18, with TRBD1 matching over 8 bases. Trimming took 3 bases from V and 3 from J; bases not matched to a gene: 12. CDR3 length equals 17 residues. The germline V gene has CDR1 KGHSH and CDR2 LQKENI. The chain's CDR3 is CASSPPHGTGGHTEAFF. CDR3 coding DNA: TGTGCCAGCTCACCGCCTCACGGGACAGGAGGGCACACTGAAGCTTTCTTT.

This clonotype was observed many times. The chain is built from TRBV2 and TRBJ2-7; 10 bases agree with TRBD1. The CDR3 length is 15 residues. Trimming took 3 bases from V and 1 from J; bases not matched to a gene: 3. CDR1 and CDR2 from the germline V gene are SNHLY and FYNNEI. CDR3 protein: CASSDRDRGSYEQYF. DNA for the CDR3: TGTGCCAGCAGTGATCGGGACAGGGGTTCCTACGAGCAGTACTTC.

This rearrangement joins TRBV4-1 to TRBJ1-2; D unresolved. CDR1 and CDR2 from the germline V gene are MGHRA and YSYEKL. The CDR3 runs 14 residues. The V gene lost 1 base and the J gene lost 3 bases, with 9 bases spanning the gap. In DNA form, the CDR3 reads TGCGCCAGCAGCCAAGTCAACGAGGACTATGGCTACACCTTC. It translates to CASSQVNEDYGYTF.

This sequence joins TRBV3-1 and TRBJ2-3; D might be TRBD1 (6 bases). The CDR3 sequence is 15 residues long. V was pared by 3 bases and J by 3 bases, with 13 bases between. The germline CDR1 and CDR2 sequences are LGHDT and YNNKEL (reference sequence). This CDR3 is CASSQAYTGTDTQYF. CDR3 sequence (DNA): TGTGCCAGCAGCCAGGCCTACACAGGGACAGATACGCAGTATTTT.

CDR3 loop: CASSLPLSAFQGARQETQYF. In nucleotides, the CDR3 is TGTGCCAGCAGCTTACCCCTAAGCGCCTTCCAGGGGGCCAGACAAGAGACCCAGTACTTC. This chain links TRBV7-9 with TRBJ2-5, with 8 bases lining up with TRBD1. The CDR3 covers 20 residues. V was pared by 2 bases and J by 2 bases, with 19 bases of the junction left unmatched. CDR1 and CDR2 (germline): SEHNR, FQNEAQ (reference sequence).

Ten or more counts support this clonotype. V usage is TRBV7-2 and J usage is TRBJ2-7; no reliable D call. The CDR3 totals 13 residues. From germline, CDR1 is SGHTA and CDR2 FQGNSA. V was cut by 6 bases and J by 6 bases, with 15 bases left in between. CDR3 sequence (DNA): TGTGCCAGCAGTTCGGACCTCCGACTCGAGCAGTACGTC. Amino acid sequence: CASSSDLRLEQYV.

This clonotype was found many times. This chain joins TRBV20-1 and TRBJ2-7; a weak D match, TRBD1 (5 bases). The CDR3 covers 15 residues. Germline loops: CDR1 DFQATT, CDR2 SNEGSKA (reference sequence). Trimming shortened V by 0 bases and J by 2 bases, and 14 bases separated the two germline ends. The CDR3 bases are TGCAGTGCTAGAGATAAGGGGAAGCAGACCTACGAGCAGTACTTC. Translated, it gives CSARDKGKQTYEQYF.

This clonotype has a count of ten or more. CDR3 sequence reads: CASSQDRTGQGYEQYF. In DNA form, the CDR3 reads TGCGCCAGCAGCCAAGATAGGACGGGACAGGGGTACGAGCAGTACTTC. This chain connects TRBV4-3 to TRBJ2-7, with 10 nucleotides matching TRBD1. CDR1 and CDR2 (germline): LGHNA, YSLEER. J was trimmed by 4 bases and V by 0 bases; bases with no gene match: 6. The CDR3 is 16 residues long.

This clonotype showed up many times. The rearrangement links TRBV27 to TRBJ2-3; 7 nucleotides align to TRBD2. The CDR3 sequence is 17 residues long. Germline values: CDR1 MNHEY, CDR2 SMNVEV (reference sequence). The trim removed 5 bases at V and 0 bases at J, leaving 11 bases unmatched. The CDR3 nucleotides read TGTGCCAGCAGTACAACGCTAGCGGTGATTAGCACAGATACGCAGTATTTT. This encodes CASSTTLAVISTDTQYF.

The chain couples TRBV21-1 to TRBJ1-4; the table's D gene call, TRBD1, was not cross checked with the DNA. TRBV21-1 is flagged as a pseudogene. CDR3 length: 15 residues. CDR3 in amino acids: CAREAPDREIEKLFF. CDR3 coding DNA: TGTGCCAGAGAAGCCCCGGACAGGGAAATTGAAAAACTGTTTTTT.

This clonotype has a count of ten or more. V is TRBV7-8 and J is TRBJ1-5; D gene uncertain. Trimming cost V 5 bases and J 1 base, with 6 bases left between them. This CDR3 has 13 residues. Germline CDR1 reads SGHVS; CDR2 reads FQNEAQ. The CDR3 DNA reads as TGTGCCAGCAGCCGCGGCAGCAATCAGCCCCAGCATTTT. This codes for CASSRGSNQPQHF.

The J gene is TRBJ2-3, the V gene TRBV7-2; a possible D gene is TRBD2 (7 bases). Germline lookup yields CDR1 SGHTA and CDR2 FQGNSA. This CDR3 contains 16 residues. The germline V and J ends were trimmed by 5 bases and 2 bases, with 17 bases remaining between them. Written as DNA, the CDR3 is TGTGCCAGCAGCCCGCGCGGGGGCCTACCCACAGATACGCAGTATTTT. Amino acids: CASSPRGGLPTDTQYF. Based on the CDR3 plus reference TRBV7-2 and TRBJ2-3, the full variable domain is GAGVSQSPSNKVTEKGKDVELRCDPISGHTALYWYRQSLGQGLEFLIYFQGNSAPDKSGLPSDRFSAERTGGSVSTLTIQRTQQEDSAVYLCASSPRGGLPTDTQYFGPGTRLTVL.

This clonotype has ten or more counts. The rearrangement uses TRBV24-1 and TRBJ2-3; D call uncertain. Trimming stripped 5 bases from V and 0 bases from J, with 8 bases between. This CDR3 spans 14 amino acids. Germline CDR1 KGHDR, CDR2 SFDVKD. CDR3 bases: TGTGCCACCAGTGCGGGTGGAAGCACAGATACGCAGTATTTT. Protein: CATSAGGSTDTQYF.

The chain combines TRBV20-1 with TRBJ2-7, with D uncertain. Germline V gene lookup returns CDR1 DFQATT and CDR2 SNEGSKA (reference sequence). The CDR3 extends over 13 amino acids. Trimming cost V 5 bases and J 1 base, with 12 bases left between them. CDR3 nucleotides: TGCAGTGCTGCATCCCCCCTTTCCTACGAGCAGTACTTC. Protein product: CSAASPLSYEQYF.

The genes are TRBV27 and TRBJ1-5; possibly TRBD1 for D (5 bases). CDR1 is MNHEY and CDR2 is SMNVEV in the germline V gene (reference sequence). V was trimmed by 2 bases and J by 3 bases, leaving 8 bases between them. The CDR3 is 14 residues long. Here the CDR3 DNA reads TGTGCCAGCAGTTTAGGGACGGACAATCAGCCCCAGCATTTT. Its protein is CASSLGTDNQPQHF.

The table lists this clonotype with many counts. The chain combines TRBV4-3 with TRBJ2-3; TRBD2 might be the D (5 bases). Germline values: CDR1 LGHNA, CDR2 YSLEER. The V end lost 4 bases, the J end lost 2 bases, and 10 bases lay between the germline ends. The CDR3 runs 14 residues. The CDR3 region has the DNA TGCGCCAGCAGCCCGAGCGGTGACACAGATACGCAGTATTTT. Protein sequence: CASSPSGDTDTQYF.

This clonotype was seen once. V gene TRBV2 combines with J gene TRBJ2-1; D is unresolved. The CDR3 length is 15 residues. In germline, CDR1 is SNHLY, CDR2 FYNNEI. The V end was cut by 9 bases, the J end by 0 bases, with 15 bases between. The CDR3 reads CASREDGSSYNEQFF. CDR3 bases: TGTGCCAGTCGAGAGGACGGAAGCTCCTACAATGAGCAGTTCTTC.